The source of this T cell receptor beta chain is a study of post-analysis software for immune sequencing data. Looking at the study overall: Relapsing-remitting, secondary progressive and progressive-relapsing courses of multiple sclerosis were included. Whole-study findings and limits: Five TRBV segments, TRBV5-6, TRBV5-1 and TRBV20-1 among them, were found more frequent in patients than controls.

Prepared libraries of TCR beta cDNA carried unique molecular identifiers. TCRdb re-derived calls from the PCR reads in MiXCR, one entry per CDR3 protein. Of under 200,000 distinct CDR3 sequences detected, around 36% appear once; the ten largest clones hold 28%. This clonotype has only a few counts. Its antigen is still unknown. Germline CDR1 and CDR2: LGHNA and YSLEER. This CDR3 is 15 amino acids long. This TCR was recovered from a girl between 5 and 17 years old with multiple sclerosis. This material consisted of blood, taken after autologous hematopoietic stem cell transplantation. V and J are TRBV4-3 and TRBJ2-1; D may match TRBD1 or TRBD2 (6 bases each). With the DNA end fitting TRBJ2-7 better, the J assignment may be wrong. The CDR3 DNA reads TGCGCCAGCAGCCAAGATACAGGGAGGATGTACGAGCAGTACTTC. Translating it yields CASSQDTGRMYEQYF.